This T cell receptor (beta chain) is drawn from a study of Graves' ophthalmopathy and Graves' hyperthyroidism. As diagnostic evidence, clinical symptoms, serum thyroxine, TRAb, thyroid ultrasound and orbital computed tomography were relied upon. The junction had 9 bases not matched to a gene; V was cut back by 0 bases and J by 5 bases. The CDR3 contains 17 residues. Germline V gene sequence: CDR1 MGHRA, CDR2 YSYEKL. Amplification of the TCR beta CDR3 regions used RNA transcripts (as template). Second-round multiplex PCR came after first-round RT-PCR with HTBI primers. One entry per CDR3 protein, called by TCRdb with MiXCR from the multiplex PCR reads. Of roughly 230,000 distinct CDR3 sequences listed, roughly 21% are singletons. This clonotype was observed many times.

The receptor was derived from a woman aged 45-65 years with Graves' ophthalmopathy. The chain has TRBV4-1 and TRBJ2-7; 11 nucleotides align to TRBD2. The sample consisted of peripheral blood. Here the CDR3 DNA reads TGCGCCAGCAGCCAAGAGCTAGCGGGAGGTGGTCGTGACGAGCAGTACTTC. Its translation is CASSQELAGGGRDEQYF.